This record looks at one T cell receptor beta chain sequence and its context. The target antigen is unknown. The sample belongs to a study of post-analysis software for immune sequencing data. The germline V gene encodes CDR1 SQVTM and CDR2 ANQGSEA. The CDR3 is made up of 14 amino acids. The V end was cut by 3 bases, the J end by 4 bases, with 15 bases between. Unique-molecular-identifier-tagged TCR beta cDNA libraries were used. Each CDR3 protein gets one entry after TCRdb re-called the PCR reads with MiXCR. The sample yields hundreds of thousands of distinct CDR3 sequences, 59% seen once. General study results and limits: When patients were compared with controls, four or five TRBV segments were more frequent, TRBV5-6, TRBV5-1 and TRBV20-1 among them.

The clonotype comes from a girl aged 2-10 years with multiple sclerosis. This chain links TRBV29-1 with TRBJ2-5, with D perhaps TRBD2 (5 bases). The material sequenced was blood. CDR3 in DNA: TGCAGCGTTGATAGAGAGGGCCGTCGAGAGACCCAGTACTTC. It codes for CSVDREGRRETQYF.